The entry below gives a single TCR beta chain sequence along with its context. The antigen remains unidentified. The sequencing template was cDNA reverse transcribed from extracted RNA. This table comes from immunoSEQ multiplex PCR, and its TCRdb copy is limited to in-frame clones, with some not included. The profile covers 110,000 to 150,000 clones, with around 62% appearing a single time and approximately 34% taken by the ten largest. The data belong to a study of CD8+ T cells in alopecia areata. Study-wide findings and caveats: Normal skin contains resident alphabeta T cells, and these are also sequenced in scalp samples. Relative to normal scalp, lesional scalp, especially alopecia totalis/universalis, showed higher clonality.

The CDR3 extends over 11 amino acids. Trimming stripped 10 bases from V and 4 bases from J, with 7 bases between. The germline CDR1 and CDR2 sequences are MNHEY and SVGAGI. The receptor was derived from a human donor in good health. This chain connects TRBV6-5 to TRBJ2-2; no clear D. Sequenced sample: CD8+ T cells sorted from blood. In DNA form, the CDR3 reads TGTGCCACCTTAAGCACCGGGGAGCTGTTTTTT. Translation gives CATLSTGELFF.